The T cell receptor (beta chain) described here comes from a study of cytomegalovirus exposure and HLA in healthy donors. Study as a whole: A subsequent analysis reported that the approximately 120 validation repertoires were produced on the same platform that had also been used for the 666 first-cohort repertoires. The study's findings and limits: It was found in a later analysis that first-cohort TCR clusters tended to co-occur in the approximately 130 validation repertoires. Most TCR sequences were rare, but some public TCRs occurred in many donors.

Turning to this clone: What it binds is not known.

Sequencing was performed with immunoSEQ multiplex PCR; in TCRdb, only in-frame clones are kept and a portion is missing. The profile covers about 330,000 clones, with around 90% appearing a single time and roughly 1.2% taken by the ten largest. CDR3 length: 15 residues. The V segment lost 0 bases and the J segment 7 bases; nucleotides outside the gene matches: 7. CDR1 and CDR2 (germline): MNHNS, SASEGT. Separation from the roughly 680-subject first cohort characterized the 120-subject validation cohort, to which the donors belonged. The sequencing sample was made of PBMCs. The receptor's source is a woman aged 25 to 39 in good health and CMV-seropositive. This chain uses TRBV6-1 with TRBJ2-7; 9 bases match TRBD1. This CDR3 reads CASSEATGGSREQYF. The CDR3 DNA reads TGTGCCAGCAGTGAAGCGACAGGGGGATCGCGGGAGCAGTACTTC.